These T cell receptor beta chains were read from a single sample in a study of T cell repertoires in cytomegalovirus infection. TCRdb re-called the reads with MiXCR, one entry per CDR3 protein. The data contain 100,000 to 150,000 distinct CDR3 sequences, 8.8% of them singletons. Source material: PBMCs. The receptor source for this set is a human donor in good health (CMV status not recorded). Some clones in this sample may be carry-over from other donors' samples. Both conserved end residues are part of each CDR3. Fields, in order: J gene, CDR3 length, clone size, D gene, V gene, CDR3 protein, CDR3 DNA. A D gene is named only where the DNA matches it firmly. Size is omitted from some rows. Given values are once, few, many or a class for expanded clones.

J gene: TRBJ1-1
CDR3 length: 11
clone size: NA
D gene: NA
V gene: TRBV29-1
CDR3 protein: CSVSGSTEAFF
CDR3 DNA: TGCAGCGTATCAGGATCCACTGAAGCTTTCTTT

J gene: TRBJ2-3
CDR3 length: 17
clone size: many
D gene: NA
V gene: TRBV11-3
CDR3 protein: CASSLGRDTKGTDTQYF
CDR3 DNA: TGTGCCAGCAGCTTAGGGAGAGACACAAAGGGCACAGATACGCAGTATTTT

J gene: TRBJ1-4
CDR3 length: 13
clone size: few
D gene: NA
V gene: TRBV6-5
CDR3 protein: CASSRQGNEKLFF
CDR3 DNA: TGTGCCAGCAGTCGGCAGGGTAATGAAAAACTGTTTTTT

J gene: TRBJ2-2
CDR3 length: 16
clone size: many
D gene: TRBD1
V gene: TRBV12-3/TRBV12-4
CDR3 protein: CASSLAGTGAVGELFF
CDR3 DNA: TGTGCCAGCAGTTTAGCCGGGACAGGGGCTGTCGGGGAGCTGTTTTTT

J gene: TRBJ2-3
CDR3 length: 15
clone size: many
D gene: TRBD2
V gene: TRBV7-9
CDR3 protein: CASSSASGGADTQYF
CDR3 DNA: TGTGCCAGCAGCTCCGCTAGCGGGGGGGCAGATACGCAGTATTTT

J gene: TRBJ2-7
CDR3 length: 14
clone size: many
D gene: NA
V gene: TRBV2
CDR3 protein: CASSEGRGNYEQYF
CDR3 DNA: TGTGCCAGCAGTGAAGGGCGGGGTAACTACGAGCAGTACTTC

J gene: TRBJ1-2
CDR3 length: 12
clone size: many
D gene: NA
V gene: TRBV2
CDR3 protein: CASSEKPGGYTF
CDR3 DNA: TGTGCCAGCAGTGAAAAACCCGGGGGCTACACCTTC

J gene: TRBJ2-3
CDR3 length: 15
clone size: many
D gene: TRBD2
V gene: TRBV29-1
CDR3 protein: CSVEQLAGGTDTQYF
CDR3 DNA: TGCAGCGTCGAGCAACTAGCGGGAGGCACAGATACGCAGTATTTT

J gene: TRBJ2-2
CDR3 length: 14
clone size: many
D gene: NA
V gene: TRBV5-1
CDR3 protein: CASSLGQGAGELFF
CDR3 DNA: TGCGCCAGCAGCTTGGGTCAGGGAGCCGGGGAGCTGTTTTTT

J gene: TRBJ2-5
CDR3 length: 16
clone size: many
D gene: TRBD2
V gene: TRBV7-2
CDR3 protein: CASSSRLAGGQETQYF
CDR3 DNA: TGTGCCAGCAGCTCCCGACTAGCGGGGGGGCAAGAGACCCAGTACTTC

J gene: TRBJ1-2
CDR3 length: 12
clone size: NA
D gene: TRBD1
V gene: TRBV29-1
CDR3 protein: CSVDRGYYGYTF
CDR3 DNA: TGCAGCGTTGACAGGGGGTACTATGGCTACACCTTC

J gene: TRBJ2-5
CDR3 length: 17
clone size: many
D gene: TRBD2
V gene: TRBV28
CDR3 protein: CASSLGSGGPFQETQYF
CDR3 DNA: TGTGCCAGCAGTTTAGGTAGCGGGGGCCCTTTCCAAGAGACCCAGTACTTC

J gene: TRBJ1-3
CDR3 length: 12
clone size: many
D gene: NA
V gene: TRBV12-3/TRBV12-4
CDR3 protein: CASSHSGLTIYF
CDR3 DNA: TGTGCCAGCAGTCATAGCGGGCTCACCATATATTTT

J gene: TRBJ1-2
CDR3 length: 14
clone size: many
D gene: TRBD1
V gene: TRBV28
CDR3 protein: CASSPPGQSYGYTF
CDR3 DNA: TGTGCCAGCAGCCCCCCGGGACAGAGCTATGGCTACACCTTC

J gene: TRBJ2-7
CDR3 length: 14
clone size: few
D gene: NA
V gene: TRBV3-1
CDR3 protein: CASSQDDIPYEQYF
CDR3 DNA: TGTGCCAGCAGCCAAGATGACATACCGTACGAGCAGTACTTC

J gene: TRBJ2-1
CDR3 length: 14
clone size: many
D gene: TRBD2
V gene: TRBV7-9
CDR3 protein: CASDTGTSAHEQFF
CDR3 DNA: TGTGCCAGCGATACCGGGACTAGTGCCCATGAGCAGTTCTTC

J gene: TRBJ1-5
CDR3 length: 14
clone size: NA
D gene: NA
V gene: TRBV20-1
CDR3 protein: CSAREVGSNQPQHF
CDR3 DNA: TGCAGTGCTAGAGAAGTAGGGTCCAACCAGCCCCAGCATTTT

J gene: TRBJ2-7
CDR3 length: 11
clone size: NA
D gene: NA
V gene: TRBV15
CDR3 protein: CATSLGGEQYF
CDR3 DNA: TGTGCCACCAGCCTTGGAGGCGAGCAGTACTTC

J gene: TRBJ1-1
CDR3 length: 15
clone size: many
D gene: NA
V gene: TRBV7-9
CDR3 protein: CASSILGGVNTEAFF
CDR3 DNA: TGTGCCAGCAGCATCTTAGGGGGGGTGAACACTGAAGCTTTCTTT

J gene: TRBJ1-4
CDR3 length: 13
clone size: many
D gene: NA
V gene: TRBV5-1
CDR3 protein: CASSFSDNEKLFF
CDR3 DNA: TGCGCCAGCAGCTTCAGCGATAATGAAAAACTGTTTTTT

J gene: TRBJ2-2
CDR3 length: 17
clone size: NA
D gene: NA
V gene: TRBV4-1
CDR3 protein: CASSPFFGGLNTGELFF
CDR3 DNA: TGCGCCAGCAGCCCCTTCTTTGGGGGGCTGAACACCGGGGAGCTGTTTTTT

J gene: TRBJ1-5
CDR3 length: 15
clone size: few
D gene: NA
V gene: TRBV20-1
CDR3 protein: CSAREDPEGYQPQHF
CDR3 DNA: TGCAGTGCTAGAGAGGACCCAGAGGGTTATCAGCCCCAGCATTTT

J gene: TRBJ2-3
CDR3 length: 14
clone size: many
D gene: NA
V gene: TRBV7-9
CDR3 protein: CASSFGAGTDTQYF
CDR3 DNA: TGTGCCAGCAGCTTTGGTGCTGGCACAGATACGCAGTATTTT

J gene: TRBJ1-1
CDR3 length: 13
clone size: NA
D gene: NA
V gene: TRBV20-1
CDR3 protein: CSARERENTEAFF
CDR3 DNA: TGCAGTGCTAGAGAGAGGGAGAACACTGAAGCTTTCTTT

J gene: TRBJ2-7
CDR3 length: 16
clone size: NA
D gene: TRBD2
V gene: TRBV6-1
CDR3 protein: CASSLPSGGPLREQYF
CDR3 DNA: TGTGCCAGCAGTCTTCCTAGCGGGGGCCCCCTGCGGGAGCAGTACTTC

J gene: TRBJ2-2
CDR3 length: 16
clone size: NA
D gene: TRBD1
V gene: TRBV12-3/TRBV12-4
CDR3 protein: CASSLARTGGGGELFF
CDR3 DNA: TGTGCCAGCAGTTTAGCGAGGACAGGGGGTGGCGGGGAGCTGTTTTTT

J gene: TRBJ2-1
CDR3 length: 14
clone size: many
D gene: TRBD2
V gene: TRBV6-6
CDR3 protein: CASSYSGEGPGQFF
CDR3 DNA: TGTGCCAGCAGTTACTCGGGGGAGGGACCTGGGCAGTTCTTC

J gene: TRBJ1-4
CDR3 length: 12
clone size: NA
D gene: NA
V gene: TRBV20-1
CDR3 protein: CGATRPNEKLFF
CDR3 DNA: TGCGGTGCAACACGGCCGAATGAAAAACTGTTTTTT

J gene: TRBJ1-2
CDR3 length: 14
clone size: many
D gene: NA
V gene: TRBV28
CDR3 protein: CASSDRGGWYGYTF
CDR3 DNA: TGTGCCAGCAGTGACCGGGGGGGGTGGTATGGCTACACCTTC

J gene: TRBJ2-3
CDR3 length: 15
clone size: NA
D gene: NA
V gene: TRBV15
CDR3 protein: CATSRGGGAPGTQYF
CDR3 DNA: TGTGCCACCAGCAGAGGGGGGGGGGCACCTGGAACGCAGTATTTT

J gene: TRBJ2-1
CDR3 length: 14
clone size: many
D gene: NA
V gene: TRBV15
CDR3 protein: CATSRDMIYNEQFF
CDR3 DNA: TGTGCCACCAGCAGAGATATGATCTACAATGAGCAGTTCTTC

J gene: TRBJ2-5
CDR3 length: 14
clone size: many
D gene: TRBD2
V gene: TRBV20-1
CDR3 protein: CSASSGGRSETQYF
CDR3 DNA: TGCAGTGCTTCGAGCGGGGGGAGGTCGGAGACCCAGTACTTC

J gene: TRBJ1-1
CDR3 length: 13
clone size: many
D gene: NA
V gene: TRBV7-2
CDR3 protein: CASSPEGWTEAFF
CDR3 DNA: TGTGCCAGCAGCCCCGAGGGTTGGACTGAAGCTTTCTTT

J gene: TRBJ1-1
CDR3 length: 14
clone size: few
D gene: NA
V gene: TRBV20-1
CDR3 protein: CSARVISRDTEAFF
CDR3 DNA: TGCAGTGCTAGAGTCATCTCTAGGGACACTGAAGCTTTCTTT

J gene: TRBJ1-2
CDR3 length: 13
clone size: few
D gene: NA
V gene: TRBV5-1
CDR3 protein: CASSLAEGTGYTF
CDR3 DNA: TGCGCCAGCAGCTTGGCCGAGGGGACTGGCTACACCTTC

J gene: TRBJ2-1
CDR3 length: 16
clone size: many
D gene: NA
V gene: TRBV7-8
CDR3 protein: CASSLGIASSYNEQFF
CDR3 DNA: TGTGCCAGCAGCTTAGGTATAGCTAGCTCCTACAATGAGCAGTTCTTC

J gene: TRBJ2-4
CDR3 length: 17
clone size: many
D gene: TRBD2
V gene: TRBV12-3/TRBV12-4
CDR3 protein: CASSLFAGGPDKNIQYF
CDR3 DNA: TGTGCCAGCAGTTTATTCGCGGGGGGGCCAGACAAAAACATTCAGTACTTC

J gene: TRBJ1-4
CDR3 length: 14
clone size: many
D gene: NA
V gene: TRBV10-3
CDR3 protein: CAISGGGNDEKLFF
CDR3 DNA: TGTGCCATCAGTGGAGGAGGCAACGATGAAAAACTGTTTTTT

J gene: TRBJ2-5
CDR3 length: 15
clone size: NA
D gene: TRBD1
V gene: TRBV5-1
CDR3 protein: CASSSHRGREETQYF
CDR3 DNA: TGCGCCAGCAGCTCGCACAGGGGGCGCGAAGAGACCCAGTACTTC

J gene: TRBJ1-2
CDR3 length: 13
clone size: many
D gene: TRBD1
V gene: TRBV29-1
CDR3 protein: CSVDRAGRYGYTF
CDR3 DNA: TGCAGCGTAGACAGGGCTGGTCGTTATGGCTACACCTTC